This passage covers 28 T cell receptor beta chains from one sample sequenced in a study of cytomegalovirus exposure and HLA in healthy donors. Clones were sequenced by immunoSEQ multiplex PCR, and TCRdb holds only the in-frame ones, with some missing. The sample contains 150,000 to 200,000 clones, more than 75% of which appear only once. Sequencing input: PBMCs. The origin of the receptors is a woman younger than 30 in good health and CMV-seronegative.

This chain links TRBV4-1 with TRBJ2-5; 8 bases are a match to TRBD2. With 1 base clipped from V and 1 base from J, the junction kept 5 bases outside the gene matches. This CDR3 is 16 amino acids long. Looked up from germline, CDR1 is MGHRA and CDR2 is YSYEKL. The CDR3 nucleotides read TGCGCCAGCAGCCAAGGGGCTAGCGGGTTCCAAGAGACCCAGTACTTC. This encodes CASSQGASGFQETQYF.

V is TRBV12-5 and J is TRBJ2-5, with a possible D match to TRBD2 (6 bases). The CDR3 is made up of 14 amino acids. Looked up from germline, CDR1 is LGHNT and CDR2 is FRNRAP. Trimming left V 6 bases short and J 2 bases short, with 13 bases between. DNA for the CDR3: TGTGCTAGTGGCCCACGCGGGACGCAAGAGACCCAGTACTTC. Protein sequence: CASGPRGTQETQYF.

The chain has TRBV29-1 and TRBJ2-3, with D possibly being TRBD1 (6 bases). V shed 7 bases and J shed 3 bases, with 17 bases lying between them. Germline assignment: CDR1 SQVTM and CDR2 ANQGSEA. The CDR3 sequence is 14 residues long. This chain's CDR3 is CSGQQGFRTDTQYF. As DNA, the CDR3 is TGCAGCGGCCAACAGGGTTTTAGGACAGATACGCAGTATTTT.

This sequence joins TRBV18 and TRBJ1-1; D unresolved. The germline V gene encodes CDR1 KGHSH and CDR2 LQKENI. The CDR3 length is 17 residues. Trimming cost V 0 bases and J 0 bases, with 14 bases left between them. The CDR3: CASSPPRSGRMNTEAFF. CDR3 nucleotide sequence: TGTGCCAGCTCACCACCGCGGAGCGGGCGCATGAACACTGAAGCTTTCTTT.

V is TRBV5-1 and J is TRBJ2-2; D is possibly TRBD1 (6 bases). CDR3 length: 16 residues. Germline loops: CDR1 SGHRS, CDR2 YFSETQ. Deletions cut 2 bases from V and 7 bases from J, with 18 bases between. The chain's CDR3 is CASSLGPNRVVGELFF. In DNA form, the CDR3 reads TGCGCCAGCAGCTTAGGACCCAACAGGGTCGTCGGGGAGCTGTTTTTT.

V and J are TRBV6-1 and TRBJ1-5; the match to TRBD1 covers 10 bases. This CDR3 has 15 amino acids. J gave up 5 bases and V 3 bases, and 4 bases lay outside the gene matches. Germline lookup yields CDR1 MNHNS and CDR2 SASEGT. Here the CDR3 reads CASSDTGQGDQPQHF. The CDR3 nucleotides read TGTGCCAGCAGTGATACTGGACAGGGGGATCAGCCCCAGCATTTT.

The V and J genes are TRBV1 and TRBJ2-3; the table calls TRBD2, which could not be checked here. TRBV1 is a listed pseudogene. The CDR3 runs to 17 residues. The CDR3 sequence: CTSSQDKPSGYTDTQYF. CDR3 DNA: TGCACCAGCAGCCAAGATAAGCCTAGCGGGTACACAGATACGCAGTATTTT.

In its sample, this clone was seen once. This chain connects TRBV5-6 to TRBJ1-1; TRBD1 aligns across 10 bases. Trimming at V came to 4 bases and at J to 11 bases, leaving 14 bases not matched to a gene. CDR3 length equals 15 residues. Germline V gives CDR1 SGHDT, CDR2 YYEEEE. The DNA of the CDR3 is TGTGCCAGCAGCATCCAGACAGGGGGCATCGAACAGGCTTTCTTT. Its translation is CASSIQTGGIEQAFF.

The chain couples TRBV10-3 to TRBJ2-6, with D possibly being TRBD2 (5 bases). V lost 2 bases, J lost 3 bases, and 11 bases lay in between. This CDR3 has 16 residues. The germline V gene has CDR1 ENHRY and CDR2 SYGVKD. CDR3 DNA: TGTGCCATCAGTGAGCTATTCGGGGTTGGGGCCAACGTCCTGACTTTC. Translating it yields CAISELFGVGANVLTF.

The chain employs TRBV7-2 and TRBJ2-1, with TRBD2 matching over 9 bases. Germline V gives CDR1 SGHTA, CDR2 FQGNSA. With V trimmed by 2 bases and J by 0 bases, 5 bases remained unmatched. This CDR3 spans 17 amino acids. The CDR3 loop reads CASSLTLAGSSYNEQFF. The CDR3 DNA sequence: TGTGCCAGCAGCTTAACCCTAGCGGGGAGCTCCTACAATGAGCAGTTCTTC.

The CDR3 region has the DNA TGTGCCAGTAGTATATTAACGCAGATGAATGAGCAGTTCTTC. Amino acids: CASSILTQMNEQFF. The rearrangement joins TRBV19 to TRBJ2-1; D ambiguous. This CDR3 spans 14 amino acids. Per germline, CDR1 LNHDA and CDR2 SQIVND (reference sequence). V lost 2 bases, J lost 7 bases, and 12 bases lay in between.

The chain carries TRBV2 and TRBJ1-1; TRBD1 aligns across 11 bases. This CDR3 has 14 residues. Germline V lookup: CDR1 SNHLY, CDR2 FYNNEI. Trimming removed 5 bases from V and 5 bases from J; junction bases left unmatched: 4. CDR3 nucleotides: TGTGCCAGCAGTCGGGACAGGGGGAATACTGAAGCTTTCTTT. As protein: CASSRDRGNTEAFF. Together with reference TRBV2 and TRBJ1-1, the CDR3 gives the full variable domain: EPEVTQTPSHQVTQMGQEVILRCVPISNHLYFYWYRQILGQKVEFLVSFYNNEISEKSEIFDDQFSVERPDGSNFTLKIRSTKLEDSAMYFCASSRDRGNTEAFFGQGTRLTVV.

This chain joins TRBV7-8 and TRBJ2-7; D not certain. Germline V CDR1 and CDR2: SGHVS, FQNEAQ. This CDR3 contains 14 residues. V dropped 4 bases and J dropped 0 bases, with 10 bases sitting between them. The CDR3 protein is CASSSAASSYEQYF. The CDR3 bases are TGTGCCAGCAGCTCGGCAGCGAGCTCCTACGAGCAGTACTTC.

This clone was counted a single time. The V and J genes are TRBV9 and TRBJ1-1; no reliable D call. Germline lookup yields CDR1 SGDLS and CDR2 YYNGEE. This CDR3 has 13 residues. The V and J ends lost 0 bases and 5 bases respectively, with 8 bases between them. CDR3 nucleotide sequence: TGTGCCAGCAGCGTAGTCACTCCTACTGAAGCTTTCTTT. It is translated as CASSVVTPTEAFF.

The chain is built from TRBV5-1 and TRBJ1-1; 7 bases align to TRBD1. CDR1 and CDR2 from the germline V gene are SGHRS and YFSETQ. V was pared by 5 bases and J by 1 base, with 8 bases of the junction left unmatched. The CDR3 length is 15 residues. The chain's CDR3 is CASRAGGQRNTEAFF. DNA of the CDR3: TGCGCCAGCAGGGCGGGGGGACAGAGGAACACTGAAGCTTTCTTT.

The chain recombines TRBV5-1 with TRBJ2-1; TRBD1 agrees at 11 bases. This CDR3 is 15 amino acids long. J was trimmed by 6 bases and V by 3 bases; bases with no gene match: 5. Germline V CDR1 and CDR2: SGHRS, YFSETQ. The CDR3 loop reads CASSSSGTGGNEQFF. In DNA form, the CDR3 reads TGCGCCAGCAGCTCCTCCGGGACAGGGGGCAATGAGCAGTTCTTC.

The chain has TRBV18 and TRBJ2-1; 8 positions match TRBD2. The V gene end was trimmed by 3 bases and the J gene end by 8 bases; junction bases not matched to a gene: 12. Germline CDR1 is KGHSH and CDR2 is LQKENI. The CDR3 spans 16 residues. The DNA of the CDR3 is TGTGCCAGCTCACCGACTAGCGCGAATAAGGGACATGAGCAGTTCTTC. Translation gives CASSPTSANKGHEQFF.

The V call is TRBV19, the J call TRBJ1-5, with 8 bases aligning to TRBD1. The CDR3 runs 15 residues. Germline V gene sequence: CDR1 LNHDA, CDR2 SQIVND (reference sequence). The trim removed 6 bases at V and 4 bases at J, leaving 8 bases unmatched. For the CDR3, the DNA is TGTGCCAGTAGGGACGGACAGGGCTCAAATCAGCCCCAGCATTTT. Protein sequence: CASRDGQGSNQPQHF.

The chain uses TRBV20-1 and TRBJ1-2; D is possibly TRBD1 (5 bases). V was clipped by 6 bases and J by 6 bases, with 11 bases between them. This CDR3 is 11 amino acids long. CDR1 and CDR2 (germline): DFQATT, SNEGSKA (reference sequence). CDR3: CSALGAHGYTF. The CDR3 DNA follows: TGCAGTGCCCTAGGGGCCCATGGCTACACCTTC.

The CDR3 DNA is TGTGCCAGCACTATGGACAGGTACGGCAGTCAGCCCCAGCATTTT. Amino acid sequence: CASTMDRYGSQPQHF. The rearrangement uses TRBV6-1 and TRBJ1-5; 7 nucleotides agree with TRBD1. The CDR3 runs 15 residues. In germline, CDR1 is MNHNS, CDR2 SASEGT. V gave up 7 bases and J gave up 6 bases; unmatched junction bases: 12.

The DNA of the CDR3 is TGTGCCAGCAGTTTAGACTGGGATGAGCAGTTCTTC. Residues: CASSLDWDEQFF. This chain joins TRBV6-1 and TRBJ2-1; D gene ambiguous. V shed 5 bases and J shed 8 bases, with 10 bases lying between them. Per germline, CDR1 MNHNS and CDR2 SASEGT. The CDR3 runs 12 residues.

The chain links TRBV19 to TRBJ2-7, with D maybe TRBD1 (6 bases). Trimming pared 3 bases from V and 5 bases from J, leaving 11 bases between. The CDR3 contains 13 residues. CDR1 and CDR2 (germline): LNHDA, SQIVND (reference sequence). The CDR3 is CASSILRGDEQYF. The CDR3 nucleotides are TGTGCCAGTAGTATTCTCAGGGGAGACGAGCAGTACTTC.

This clone occurred once. V and J are TRBV18 and TRBJ2-5, with 13 bases that match TRBD2. Germline V gene lookup returns CDR1 KGHSH and CDR2 LQKENI. After removal of 2 bases from V and 0 bases from J, the junction contained 0 bases not matched to a gene. The CDR3 runs 16 residues. Here the CDR3 reads CASSPGLAGDQETQYF. The CDR3 DNA is TGTGCCAGCTCACCAGGACTAGCGGGGGACCAAGAGACCCAGTACTTC.

This clone was counted only a few times. V is TRBV10-3 and J is TRBJ1-2; tentative D call: TRBD1 (6 bases). Trimming removed 6 bases from V and 7 bases from J, with 18 bases in between. There are 14 residues in the CDR3. The germline V gene encodes CDR1 ENHRY and CDR2 SYGVKD. CDR3 bases: TGTGCCATCAGCCAAGACAGGCGTTACGGTGGCTACACCTTC. Encoded protein: CAISQDRRYGGYTF.

The rearrangement links TRBV5-4 to TRBJ2-5, with 10 bases that match TRBD1. J gave up 3 bases and V 3 bases, and 17 bases lay outside the gene matches. Germline-derived CDR1 and CDR2 are SGHNT and YYREEE (reference sequence). The CDR3 totals 19 residues. The CDR3 here is CASSSPGQGFSVAKETQYF. In nucleotides, the CDR3 is TGTGCCAGCAGCTCACCGGGACAGGGGTTCTCTGTAGCCAAAGAGACCCAGTACTTC.

The rearrangement uses TRBV5-4 and TRBJ2-1; 8 nucleotides match TRBD2. The length of the CDR3 is 19 residues. With V trimmed by 4 bases and J by 7 bases, 22 bases remained unmatched. CDR1 is SGHNT, CDR2 YYREEE, per germline (reference sequence). The CDR3 loop reads CASSPILVSPSGRENEQFF. As DNA, the CDR3 is TGTGCCAGCAGCCCCATTCTCGTATCTCCTAGCGGGCGAGAGAATGAGCAGTTCTTC.

This clone was recorded once. The chain carries TRBV6-5 and TRBJ2-7; possibly TRBD1 for D (5 bases). V was pared by 4 bases and J by 2 bases, with 12 bases between. The CDR3 consists of 14 residues. Germline values: CDR1 MNHEY, CDR2 SVGAGI. This CDR3 is CASSSTLTAYEQYF. The CDR3 bases are TGTGCCAGCAGTTCCACCCTGACAGCCTACGAGCAGTACTTC.

The chain has TRBV30 and TRBJ1-2; 7 bases line up with TRBD1. CDR1 is GTSNPN and CDR2 is SVGIG in the germline V gene (reference sequence). J lost 5 bases, V lost 1 base, and 4 bases had no gene match. This CDR3 spans 13 amino acids. The CDR3 here is CAWSAGTAYGYTF. Written as DNA, the CDR3 is TGTGCCTGGAGTGCCGGGACAGCTTATGGCTACACCTTC.